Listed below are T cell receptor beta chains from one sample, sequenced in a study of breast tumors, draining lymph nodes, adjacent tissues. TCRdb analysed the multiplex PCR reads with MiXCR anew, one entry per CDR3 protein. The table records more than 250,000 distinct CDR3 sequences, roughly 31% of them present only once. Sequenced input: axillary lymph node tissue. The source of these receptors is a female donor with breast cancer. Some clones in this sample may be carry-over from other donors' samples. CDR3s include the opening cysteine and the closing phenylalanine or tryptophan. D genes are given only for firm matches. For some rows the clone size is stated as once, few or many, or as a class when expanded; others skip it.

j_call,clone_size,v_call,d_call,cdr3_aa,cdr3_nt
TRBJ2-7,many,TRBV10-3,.,CAISPGEEQYF,TGTGCCATCAGTCCCGGAGAGGAGCAGTACTTC
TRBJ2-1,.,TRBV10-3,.,CAISESSRVARDEQFF,TGTGCCATCAGTGAGTCATCCAGAGTGGCCAGGGATGAGCAGTTCTTC
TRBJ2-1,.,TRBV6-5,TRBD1,CASSYSGQGAYNEQFF,TGTGCCAGCAGTTACTCGGGACAGGGGGCCTACAATGAGCAGTTCTTC
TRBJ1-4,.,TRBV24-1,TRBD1,CATSDYRTGVNEKLFF,TGTGCCACCAGTGATTATAGGACAGGGGTCAATGAAAAACTGTTTTTT
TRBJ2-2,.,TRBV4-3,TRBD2,CASSQDLGAGGRAGELFF,TGCGCCAGCAGCCAAGATTTAGGAGCGGGAGGCCGTGCGGGGGAGCTGTTTTTT
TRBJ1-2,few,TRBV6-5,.,CASSHGRLNYGYTF,TGTGCCAGCAGTCACGGGCGGCTAAACTATGGCTACACCTTC
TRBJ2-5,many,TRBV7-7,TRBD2,CASSLEAGGGGSGSRETQYF,TGTGCTAGCAGCTTAGAAGCTGGTGGGGGAGGGAGCGGGTCGCGTGAGACCCAGTACTTC
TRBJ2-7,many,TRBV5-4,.,CASSLGSRFSEQYF,TGTGCCAGCAGCTTGGGTTCTCGGTTCTCCGAGCAGTACTTC
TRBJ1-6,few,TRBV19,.,CASKLQRSYNSPLHF,TGTGCCAGTAAATTACAGCGCTCCTATAATTCACCCCTCCACTTT
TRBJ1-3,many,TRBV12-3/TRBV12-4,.,CASSSHSSSGNTIYF,TGTGCCAGCAGTTCGCACTCGAGCTCTGGAAACACCATATATTTT
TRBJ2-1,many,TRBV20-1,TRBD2,CSARDLLGQLGRDNEQFF,TGCAGTGCTAGAGATCTATTGGGGCAACTAGGGAGGGACAATGAGCAGTTCTTC
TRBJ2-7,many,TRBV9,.,CASSVSTEGEQYF,TGTGCCAGCAGCGTAAGCACAGAGGGCGAGCAGTACTTC
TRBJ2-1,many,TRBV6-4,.,CASSAVLESEQFF,TGTGCCAGCAGTGCCGTGTTAGAGTCTGAGCAGTTCTTC
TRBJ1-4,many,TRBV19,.,CASSPRMAGAYEKLFF,TGTGCCAGTAGTCCCAGAATGGCAGGGGCTTATGAAAAACTGTTTTTT
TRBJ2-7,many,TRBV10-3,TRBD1,CAISGRDRGSYEQYF,TGTGCCATCAGCGGCCGGGACAGGGGTTCCTACGAGCAGTACTTC
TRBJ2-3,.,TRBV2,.,CASTRGSAGNTDAQYF,TGTGCCAGCACCCGGGGCTCAGCGGGCAACACAGATGCGCAGTATTTT
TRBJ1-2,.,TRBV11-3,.,CASSLEIPRSDRFYGYTF,TGTGCCAGCAGCTTAGAAATTCCTCGAAGCGACAGGTTCTATGGCTACACCTTC
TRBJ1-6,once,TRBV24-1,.,CATSLGGNSPLHF,TGTGCCACCAGTTTGGGGGGGAATTCACCCCTCCACTTT
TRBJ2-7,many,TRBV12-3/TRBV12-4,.,CASTNSGRAYEQYF,TGTGCCAGCACCAACTCCGGCCGGGCCTACGAGCAGTACTTC
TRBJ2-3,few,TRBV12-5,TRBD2,CASDYREEGDTQYF,TGTGCTAGTGATTACCGGGAGGAGGGAGATACGCAGTATTTT
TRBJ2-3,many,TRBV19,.,CASSDSLGTEADTQYF,TGTGCCAGTAGTGACAGCTTGGGGACCGAGGCAGATACGCAGTATTTT
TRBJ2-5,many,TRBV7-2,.,CASSFQDWPAANF,TGTGCCAGCAGCTTCCAAGACTGGCCCGCCGCTAACTTC
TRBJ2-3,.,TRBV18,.,CASSPGEGSTDTQYF,TGTGCCAGCTCACCGGGCGAAGGAAGCACAGATACGCAGTATTTT
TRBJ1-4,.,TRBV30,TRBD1,CAWSGQGGMGEKLFF,TGTGCCTGGAGTGGCCAGGGGGGGATGGGGGAAAAACTGTTTTTT
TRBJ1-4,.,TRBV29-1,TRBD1,CSVDKGQGDEKLFF,TGCAGCGTTGATAAGGGACAGGGCGATGAAAAACTGTTTTTT
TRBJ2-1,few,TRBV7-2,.,CASSLSRSGRPYNEQFF,TGTGCCAGCAGTTTATCCCGGAGTGGGCGCCCCTACAATGAGCAGTTCTTC
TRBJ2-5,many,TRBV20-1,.,CSASELREETQYF,TGCAGTGCTAGTGAGTTGAGAGAAGAGACCCAGTACTTC
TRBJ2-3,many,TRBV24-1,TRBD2,CATSETTSGTDTQYF,TGTGCCACCAGTGAAACGACTAGCGGAACAGATACGCAGTATTTT
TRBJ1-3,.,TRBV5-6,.,CASSLVLADTIYF,TGTGCCAGCAGCTTGGTACTAGCGGACACCATATATTTT
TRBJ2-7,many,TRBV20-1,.,CSARDPITNYEQYF,TGCAGTGCTAGAGACCCGATTACGAACTACGAGCAGTACTTC
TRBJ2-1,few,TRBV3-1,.,CASSQVLGSEWQFF,TGTGCCAGCAGCCAAGTCTTAGGTAGTGAGTGGCAGTTCTTC
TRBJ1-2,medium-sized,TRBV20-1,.,CSARDGAGDGYTF,TGCAGTGCTAGAGATGGGGCAGGGGATGGCTACACCTTC
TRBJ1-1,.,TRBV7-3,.,CASSATGGGTEAFF,TGTGCCAGCAGCGCGACGGGGGGGGGCACTGAAGCTTTCTTT
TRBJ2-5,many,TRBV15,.,CATSPGAVQETQYF,TGTGCCACCAGCCCCGGTGCGGTCCAAGAGACCCAGTACTTC
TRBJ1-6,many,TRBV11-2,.,CASSVESGNSPLHF,TGTGCCAGCAGCGTCGAATCGGGGAATTCACCCCTCCACTTT